This TCR beta chain was captured in a study of T cell responses to AZD1222 COVID-19 vaccine. TCRdb keeps only in-frame clones here, not all; method: immunoSEQ multiplex PCR. The repertoire consists of 150,000 to 200,000 clones, with approximately 93% occurring once and the leading ten covering about 4.2%. The sequence derives from an adult in good health. The material sequenced was peripheral blood, taken on day 0 of AZD1222 vaccination.

CDR3 amino acids: CATSRGLGIAETQYF. CDR3 DNA sequence: TGTGCCACCAGCAGAGGATTGGGAATTGCGGAGACCCAGTACTTC. The chain links TRBV15 to TRBJ2-5, with unresolved D. The CDR3 is 15 residues long. Germline CDR1 and CDR2: LNHNV and YYDKDF (reference sequence). V shed 1 base and J shed 5 bases, with 14 bases lying between them.